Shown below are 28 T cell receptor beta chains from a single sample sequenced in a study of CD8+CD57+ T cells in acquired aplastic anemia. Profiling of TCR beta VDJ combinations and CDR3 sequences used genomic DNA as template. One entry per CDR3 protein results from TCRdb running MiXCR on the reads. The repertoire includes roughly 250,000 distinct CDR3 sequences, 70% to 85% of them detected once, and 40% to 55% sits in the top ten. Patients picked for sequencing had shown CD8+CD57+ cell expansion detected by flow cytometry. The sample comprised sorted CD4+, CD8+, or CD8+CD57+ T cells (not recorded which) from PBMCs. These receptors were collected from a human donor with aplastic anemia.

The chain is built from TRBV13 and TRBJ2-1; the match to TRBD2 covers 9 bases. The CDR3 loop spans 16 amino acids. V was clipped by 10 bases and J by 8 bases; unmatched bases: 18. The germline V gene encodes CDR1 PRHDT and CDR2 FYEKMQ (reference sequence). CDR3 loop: CATHLQRSGGSDEQFF. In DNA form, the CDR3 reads TGTGCCACCCACCTTCAAAGAAGCGGGGGGAGCGATGAGCAGTTCTTC.

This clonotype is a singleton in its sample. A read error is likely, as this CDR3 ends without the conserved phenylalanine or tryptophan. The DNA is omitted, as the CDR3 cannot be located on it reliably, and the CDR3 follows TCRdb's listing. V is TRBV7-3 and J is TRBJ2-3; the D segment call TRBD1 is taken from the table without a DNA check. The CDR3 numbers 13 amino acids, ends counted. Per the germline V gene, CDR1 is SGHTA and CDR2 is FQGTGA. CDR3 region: CASSSLGWATRGA.

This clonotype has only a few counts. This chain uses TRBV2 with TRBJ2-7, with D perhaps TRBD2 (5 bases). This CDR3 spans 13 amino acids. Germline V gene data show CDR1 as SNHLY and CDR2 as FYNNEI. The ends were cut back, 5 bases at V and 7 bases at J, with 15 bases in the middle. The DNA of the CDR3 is TGTGCCAGCAGTCCCCCGGCGGGCAATGAGCAGTACGTC. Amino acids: CASSPPAGNEQYV.

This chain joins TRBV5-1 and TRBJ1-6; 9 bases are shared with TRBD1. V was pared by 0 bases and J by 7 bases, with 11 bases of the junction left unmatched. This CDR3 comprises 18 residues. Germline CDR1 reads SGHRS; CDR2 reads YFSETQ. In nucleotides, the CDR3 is TGCGCCAGCAGCTTGGCCTCCTTAACGACAGGGGGAAATTCACCCCTCCACTTT. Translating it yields CASSLASLTTGGNSPLHF.

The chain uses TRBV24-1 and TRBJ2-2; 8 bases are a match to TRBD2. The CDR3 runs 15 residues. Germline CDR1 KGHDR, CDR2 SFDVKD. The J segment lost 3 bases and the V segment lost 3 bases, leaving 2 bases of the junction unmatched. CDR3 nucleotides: TGTGCCACCAGTGATATACTAGCGGACACCGGGGAGCTGTTTTTT. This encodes CATSDILADTGELFF.

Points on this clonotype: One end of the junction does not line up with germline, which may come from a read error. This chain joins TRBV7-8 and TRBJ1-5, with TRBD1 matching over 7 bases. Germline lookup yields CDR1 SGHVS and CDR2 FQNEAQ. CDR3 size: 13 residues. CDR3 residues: CASSLDGGQPTHF. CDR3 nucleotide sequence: TGTGCCAGCAGCCTGGACGGGGGACAGCCCACGCACTTT.

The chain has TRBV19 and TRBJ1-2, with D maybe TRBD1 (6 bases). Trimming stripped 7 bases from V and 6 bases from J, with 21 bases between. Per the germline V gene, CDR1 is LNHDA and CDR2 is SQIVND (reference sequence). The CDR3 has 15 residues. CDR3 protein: CASTFKGHPQDGYTF. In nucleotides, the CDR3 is TGTGCCAGTACCTTTAAGGGACATCCCCAGGATGGCTACACCTTC.

The CDR3 loop is CASSLTGGDSPLHF. CDR3 DNA: TGTGCCAGCAGCCTCACAGGGGGCGATTCACCCCTCCACTTT. The rearrangement uses TRBV25-1 and TRBJ1-6; TRBD1 matches 9 bases. The CDR3 runs 14 residues. Germline assignment: CDR1 MGHDK and CDR2 SYGVNS. After removal of 6 bases from V and 8 bases from J, the junction contained 5 bases not matched to a gene.

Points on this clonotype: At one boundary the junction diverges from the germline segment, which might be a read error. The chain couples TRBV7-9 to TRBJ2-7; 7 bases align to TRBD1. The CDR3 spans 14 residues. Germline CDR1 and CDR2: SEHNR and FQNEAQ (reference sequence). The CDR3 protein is CASSPVQGRNTGEF. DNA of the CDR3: TGTGCCAGCAGCCCAGTACAGGGGCGGAACACCGGGGAGTTC.

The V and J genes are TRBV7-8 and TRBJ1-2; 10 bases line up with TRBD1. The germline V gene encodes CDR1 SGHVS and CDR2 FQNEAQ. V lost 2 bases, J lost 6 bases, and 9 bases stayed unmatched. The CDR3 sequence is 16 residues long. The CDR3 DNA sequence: TGTGCCAGCAGCTTACGGGACAGGGGCTTGAACCATGGCTACACCTTC. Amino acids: CASSLRDRGLNHGYTF.

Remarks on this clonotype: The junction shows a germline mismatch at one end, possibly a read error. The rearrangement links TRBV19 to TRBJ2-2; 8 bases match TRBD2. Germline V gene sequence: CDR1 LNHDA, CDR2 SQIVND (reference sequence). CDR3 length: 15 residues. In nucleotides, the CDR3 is TGTGCCAGCAGTGGGATAGCGGGATATTCCGGTGAGCTGTTTTTT. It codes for CASSGIAGYSGELFF.

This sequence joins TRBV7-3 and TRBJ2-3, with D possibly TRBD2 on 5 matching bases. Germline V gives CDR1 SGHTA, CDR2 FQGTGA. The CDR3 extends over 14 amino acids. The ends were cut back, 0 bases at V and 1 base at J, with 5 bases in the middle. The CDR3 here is CASSLTSGTDTQYF. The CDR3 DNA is TGTGCCAGCAGCTTAACTAGCGGCACAGATACGCAGTATTTT.

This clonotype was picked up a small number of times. The CDR3 loop reads CASSFTSGNEKLFF. In DNA, the CDR3 is TGTGCCAGCAGCTTTACTAGCGGAAATGAAAAACTGTTTTTT. The chain couples TRBV5-4 to TRBJ1-4; D ambiguous. The V gene's germline CDR1 is SGHNT and CDR2 YYREEE (reference sequence). The CDR3 length is 14 residues. Trimming pared 2 bases from V and 5 bases from J, leaving 10 bases between.

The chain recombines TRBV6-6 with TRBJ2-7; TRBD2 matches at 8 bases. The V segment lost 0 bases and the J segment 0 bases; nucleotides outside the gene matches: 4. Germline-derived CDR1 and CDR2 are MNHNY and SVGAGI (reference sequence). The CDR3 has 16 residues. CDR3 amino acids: CASSYSKLADSYEQYF. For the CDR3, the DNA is TGTGCCAGCAGTTACTCGAAACTAGCGGACTCCTACGAGCAGTACTTC.

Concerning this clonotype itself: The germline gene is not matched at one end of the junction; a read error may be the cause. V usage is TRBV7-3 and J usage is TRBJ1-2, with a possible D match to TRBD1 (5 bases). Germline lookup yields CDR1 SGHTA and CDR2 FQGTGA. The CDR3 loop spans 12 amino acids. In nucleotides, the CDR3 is TGTGCCAGCAGTTGTCGGGGGAGTGGCTGCACCTTC. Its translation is CASSCRGSGCTF.

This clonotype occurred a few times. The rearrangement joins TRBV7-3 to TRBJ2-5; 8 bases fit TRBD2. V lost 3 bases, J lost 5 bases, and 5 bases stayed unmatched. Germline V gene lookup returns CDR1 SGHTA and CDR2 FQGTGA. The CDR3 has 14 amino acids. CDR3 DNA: TGTGCCAGCAGCTTCGGGGGGGCCTCTGAGACCCAGTACTTC. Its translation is CASSFGGASETQYF.

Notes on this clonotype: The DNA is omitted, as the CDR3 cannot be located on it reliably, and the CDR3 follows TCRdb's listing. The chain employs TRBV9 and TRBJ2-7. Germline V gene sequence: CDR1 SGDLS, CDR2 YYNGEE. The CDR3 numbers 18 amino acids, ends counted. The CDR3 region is CASSVRPDTQYFAYEQYV.

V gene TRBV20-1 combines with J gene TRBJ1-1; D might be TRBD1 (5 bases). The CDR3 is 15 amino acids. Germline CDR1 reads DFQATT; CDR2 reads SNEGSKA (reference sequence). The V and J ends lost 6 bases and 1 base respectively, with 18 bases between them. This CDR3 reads CSAWTRGRKNTEAFF. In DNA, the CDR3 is TGCAGTGCATGGACTAGGGGACGTAAGAACACTGAAGCTTTCTTT.

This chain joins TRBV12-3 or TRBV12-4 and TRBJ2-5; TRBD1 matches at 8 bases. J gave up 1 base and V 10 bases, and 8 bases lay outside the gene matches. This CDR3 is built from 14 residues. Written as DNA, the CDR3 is TGTGCCACCGGACAGGGCTCCAGCCAAGAGACCCAGTACTTC. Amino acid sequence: CATGQGSSQETQYF.

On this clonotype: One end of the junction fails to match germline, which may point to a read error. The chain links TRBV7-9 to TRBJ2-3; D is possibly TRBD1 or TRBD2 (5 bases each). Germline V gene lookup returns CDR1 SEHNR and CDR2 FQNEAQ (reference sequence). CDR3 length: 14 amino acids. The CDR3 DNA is TGTGCCAGCAGTCGCGCCGGGGCAGAAAGATTCCTTGGCTTT. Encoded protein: CASSRAGAERFLGF.

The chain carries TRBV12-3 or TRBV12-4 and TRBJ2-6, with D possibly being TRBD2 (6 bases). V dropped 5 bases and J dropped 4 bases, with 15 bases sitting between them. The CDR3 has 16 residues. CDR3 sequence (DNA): TGTGCCAGCAGTACAGCGGGTAGCTACGGGGCCAACGTCCTGACTTTC. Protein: CASSTAGSYGANVLTF.

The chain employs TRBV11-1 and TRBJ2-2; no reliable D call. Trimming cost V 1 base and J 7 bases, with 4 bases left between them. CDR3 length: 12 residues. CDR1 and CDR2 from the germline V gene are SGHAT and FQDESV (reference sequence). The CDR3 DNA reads TGTGCCAGCAGCTTAGAGCACGGGGAGCTGTTTTTT. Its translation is CASSLEHGELFF.

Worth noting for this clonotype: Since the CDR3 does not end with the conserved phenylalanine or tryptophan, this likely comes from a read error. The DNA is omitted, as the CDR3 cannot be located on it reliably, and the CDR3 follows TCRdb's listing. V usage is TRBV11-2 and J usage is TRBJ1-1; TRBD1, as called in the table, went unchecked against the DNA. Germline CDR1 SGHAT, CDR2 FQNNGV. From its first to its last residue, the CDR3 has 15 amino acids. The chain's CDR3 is CASRLAVTGTTVPFV.

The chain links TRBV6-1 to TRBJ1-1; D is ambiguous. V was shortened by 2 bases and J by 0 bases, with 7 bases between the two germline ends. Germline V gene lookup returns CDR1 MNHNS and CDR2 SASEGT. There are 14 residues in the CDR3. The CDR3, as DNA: TGTGCCAGCAGTGAATCGGGGATGAACACTGAAGCTTTCTTT. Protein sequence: CASSESGMNTEAFF.

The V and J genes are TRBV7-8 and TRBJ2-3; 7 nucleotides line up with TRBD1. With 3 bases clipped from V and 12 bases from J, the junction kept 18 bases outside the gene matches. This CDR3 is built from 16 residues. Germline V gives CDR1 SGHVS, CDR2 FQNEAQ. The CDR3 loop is CASSFHPDGTADSQYF. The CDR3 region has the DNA TGTGCCAGCAGCTTTCATCCAGACGGGACAGCCGATTCCCAGTATTTT. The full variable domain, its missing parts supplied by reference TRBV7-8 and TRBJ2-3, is GAGVSQSPRYKVAKRGQDVALRCDPISGHVSLFWYQQALGQGPEFLTYFQNEAQLDKSGLPSDRFFAERPEGSVSTLKIQRTQQEDSAVYLCASSFHPDGTADSQYFGPGTRLTVL.

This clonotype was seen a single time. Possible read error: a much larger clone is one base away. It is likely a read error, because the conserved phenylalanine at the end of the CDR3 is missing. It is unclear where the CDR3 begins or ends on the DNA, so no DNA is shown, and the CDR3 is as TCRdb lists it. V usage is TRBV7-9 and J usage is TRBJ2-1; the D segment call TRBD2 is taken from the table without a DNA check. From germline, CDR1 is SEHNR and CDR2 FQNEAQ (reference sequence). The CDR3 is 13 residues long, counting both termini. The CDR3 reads CASSYQRSGGQDE.

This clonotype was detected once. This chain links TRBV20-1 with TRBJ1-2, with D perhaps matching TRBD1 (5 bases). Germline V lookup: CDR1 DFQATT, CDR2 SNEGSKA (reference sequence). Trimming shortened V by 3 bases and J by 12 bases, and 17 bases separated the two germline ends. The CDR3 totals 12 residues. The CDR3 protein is CSARVQDSGDTF. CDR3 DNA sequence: TGCAGTGCTAGGGTACAGGATAGTGGGGACACCTTC.

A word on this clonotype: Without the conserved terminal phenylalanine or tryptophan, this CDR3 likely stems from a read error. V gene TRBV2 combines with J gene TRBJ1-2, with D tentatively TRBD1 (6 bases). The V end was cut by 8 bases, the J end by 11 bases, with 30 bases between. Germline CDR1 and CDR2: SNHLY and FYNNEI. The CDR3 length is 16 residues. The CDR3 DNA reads TGTGCCAGCGGGGCCCGGGACACGGGTACGCAGTACTTTTACACCGGC. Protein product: CASGARDTGTQYFYTG.